These 23 T cell receptor beta chains share one sample of origin, sequenced in a study of shared clonotypes between healthy human individuals. The data were produced by immunoSEQ multiplex PCR, yet TCRdb's version contains in-frame clones alone and is incomplete. The repertoire has more than 500,000 clones, approximately 95% of them found once; the top ten carry under 0.065%. Sequencing input: naive CD4+ T cells sorted from blood. Documented subset: CD45RA+ positively selected. Receptors originate from a woman aged 25 to 39 in good health.

The chain combines TRBV28 with TRBJ1-2; no clear D. The CDR3 sequence is 13 residues long. From germline, CDR1 is MDHEN and CDR2 SYDVKM. The germline V and J ends were trimmed by 7 bases and 5 bases, with 14 bases remaining between them. Here the CDR3 DNA reads TGTGCCAGCACCTTCGGGCCCCTTTATGGCTACACCTTC. This gives the protein CASTFGPLYGYTF.

The J gene is TRBJ1-4, the V gene TRBV5-1; 10 bases map to TRBD1. The CDR3 has 14 residues. Germline V lookup: CDR1 SGHRS, CDR2 YFSETQ. With V trimmed by 4 bases and J by 6 bases, 3 bases remained unmatched. The CDR3 spells CASSPGTGDEKLFF. The DNA for the CDR3 is TGCGCCAGCAGCCCCGGGACAGGGGATGAAAAACTGTTTTTT.

The CDR3 DNA sequence: TGTGCCTGGAGTGCCAAAAGACTAGCGGCCGTAGACAATGAGCAGTTCTTC. Residues: CAWSAKRLAAVDNEQFF. This chain joins TRBV30 and TRBJ2-1; TRBD2 matches 9 bases. The CDR3 has 17 amino acids. V lost 1 base and J lost 5; bases outside the gene matches: 12. Germline CDR1 is GTSNPN and CDR2 is SVGIG (reference sequence).

This chain links TRBV7-9 with TRBJ2-7; weak D call: TRBD1 (6 bases). Germline V lookup: CDR1 SEHNR, CDR2 FQNEAQ (reference sequence). Between the trimmed V and J ends, which lost 5 bases and 4 bases, there was a span of 15 bases. CDR3 length: 14 residues. Here the CDR3 reads CASSDLQGDYEQYF. In nucleotides, the CDR3 is TGTGCCAGCAGCGATCTACAGGGAGATTACGAGCAGTACTTC.

The sample holds a few counts of this clone. V gene TRBV27 combines with J gene TRBJ1-5; D perhaps matches TRBD1 (5 bases). CDR3 size: 14 residues. Trimming took 8 bases from V and 8 from J, leaving 19 bases between them. The germline V gene encodes CDR1 MNHEY and CDR2 SMNVEV (reference sequence). The CDR3, as DNA: TGTGCCAGCGGCATGTGGGGCCAAAGAGAGCCCCAGCATTTT. It is translated as CASGMWGQREPQHF.

This rearrangement joins TRBV10-2 to TRBJ2-7; 11 bases are a match to TRBD2. The V and J ends lost 7 bases and 3 bases, in that order; junction bases with no gene match: 5. Germline V lookup: CDR1 WSHSY, CDR2 SAAADI. CDR3 size: 14 residues. CDR3: CASTLAGGGYEQYF. The CDR3 nucleotides read TGCGCCAGCACCTTAGCGGGAGGGGGCTACGAGCAGTACTTC.

CDR3 nucleotides: TGTGCCAGCAGTTTGCAGGACGGTTCTGGCTACGAGCAGTACTTC. This sequence encodes CASSLQDGSGYEQYF. The chain carries TRBV6-1 and TRBJ2-7; no definite D call. The CDR3 is 15 residues long. The V and J ends lost 5 bases and 3 bases respectively, with 17 bases between them. Germline CDR1 and CDR2: MNHNS and SASEGT.

This chain uses TRBV25-1 with TRBJ2-7; 8 nucleotides agree with TRBD2. Germline V lookup: CDR1 MGHDK, CDR2 SYGVNS. Germline trimming cut 3 bases from V and 4 bases from J; bases unmatched to any gene: 11. This CDR3 spans 16 amino acids. Written as DNA, the CDR3 is TGTGCCAGCAGTGACGGCTTGGTAGCGGGACGTTACGAGCAGTACTTC. Translated, it gives CASSDGLVAGRYEQYF.

The chain links TRBV6-5 to TRBJ1-2; TRBD1 might be the D (6 bases). The germline V gene encodes CDR1 MNHEY and CDR2 SVGAGI. CDR3 length equals 16 residues. Trimming removed 0 bases at V and 0 bases at J, with 11 bases between. The DNA for the CDR3 is TGTGCCAGCAGTTACTCGGGGGGGACACCTAACTATGGCTACACCTTC. Its translation is CASSYSGGTPNYGYTF.

This rearrangement joins TRBV5-4 to TRBJ2-5; 9 bases match TRBD1. Gene TRBJ2-7 matches the end of the DNA better, so the J call may be wrong. From germline, CDR1 is SGHNT and CDR2 YYREEE (reference sequence). The CDR3 has 14 residues. CDR3 region: CASSAWDREYEQYF. The DNA of the CDR3 is TGTGCCAGCAGCGCCTGGGACAGGGAGTACGAGCAGTACTTC.

The chain employs TRBV6-5 and TRBJ2-1, with a possible D match to TRBD1 (5 bases). Germline V gene lookup returns CDR1 MNHEY and CDR2 SVGAGI. The CDR3 extends over 14 amino acids. V shed 2 bases and J shed 6 bases, with 11 bases lying between them. The CDR3 is CASSYAPGPNEQFF. In DNA, the CDR3 is TGTGCCAGCAGTTACGCTCCAGGGCCCAATGAGCAGTTCTTC.

V usage is TRBV28 and J usage is TRBJ2-5, with 11 nucleotides matching TRBD2. Near its end, the DNA agrees better with TRBJ2-7, so the J call may be wrong. The CDR3 contains 16 residues. Germline V gene sequence: CDR1 MDHEN, CDR2 SYDVKM. DNA of the CDR3: TGTGCCAGCAGTTTATCCCCACTAGCGGGGGCCTACGAGCAGTACTTC. The encoded protein is CASSLSPLAGAYEQYF.

This chain connects TRBV7-8 to TRBJ2-5, with 10 bases lining up with TRBD1. Germline loops: CDR1 SGHVS, CDR2 FQNEAQ. With 4 bases clipped from V and 5 bases from J, the junction kept 16 bases outside the gene matches. The CDR3 is 18 amino acids. CDR3 amino acids: CASSSPDPGQGKLETQYF. For the CDR3, the DNA is TGTGCCAGCAGCTCTCCAGATCCGGGACAGGGGAAATTGGAGACCCAGTACTTC.

This clone appeared a single time. V gene TRBV4-1 combines with J gene TRBJ2-5; 8 positions match TRBD2. Trimming took 1 base from V and 4 from J; bases not matched to a gene: 5. This CDR3 region has 15 residues. Germline assignment: CDR1 MGHRA and CDR2 YSYEKL. CDR3: CASSQVRAGVETQYF. In DNA, the CDR3 is TGCGCCAGCAGCCAAGTGAGAGCGGGAGTAGAGACCCAGTACTTC.

CDR3 region: CASTLWGSGTLGGELFF. Here the CDR3 DNA reads TGTGCCAGTACCCTCTGGGGTAGCGGGACCTTAGGCGGGGAGCTGTTTTTT. The chain has TRBV19 and TRBJ2-2, with 8 bases lining up with TRBD2. The trim removed 7 bases at V and 7 bases at J, leaving 17 bases unmatched. Germline CDR1 reads LNHDA; CDR2 reads SQIVND (reference sequence). The CDR3 has 17 residues.

The chain couples TRBV2 to TRBJ1-5; D perhaps matches TRBD1 (6 bases). The germline CDR1 and CDR2 sequences are SNHLY and FYNNEI. Trimming removed 3 bases from V and 0 bases from J, with 24 bases in between. CDR3 length: 20 residues. CDR3 bases: TGTGCCAGCAGTGAGAAGGTGGGGGGCTCGGATTGGTATAGCAATCAGCCCCAGCATTTT. It encodes CASSEKVGGSDWYSNQPQHF. The full variable domain, its missing parts supplied by reference TRBV2 and TRBJ1-5, is EPEVTQTPSHQVTQMGQEVILRCVPISNHLYFYWYRQILGQKVEFLVSFYNNEISEKSEIFDDQFSVERPDGSNFTLKIRSTKLEDSAMYFCASSEKVGGSDWYSNQPQHFGDGTRLSIL.

The CDR3 sequence: CASSLVGGTYRPPSYEQYF. For the CDR3, the DNA is TGTGCCAGCAGTTTAGTCGGCGGGACCTACAGGCCGCCCTCCTACGAGCAGTACTTC. The genes are TRBV28 and TRBJ2-5, with D tentatively TRBD2 (6 bases). The assigned J gene may be wrong: the sequence end matches TRBJ2-7 better. CDR1 MDHEN and CDR2 SYDVKM come from the germline V gene. This CDR3 comprises 19 residues.

The chain links TRBV5-1 to TRBJ1-3, with D possibly matching TRBD1 (6 bases). Looked up from germline, CDR1 is SGHRS and CDR2 is YFSETQ. Trimming took 3 bases from V and 4 from J, leaving 17 bases between them. CDR3 size: 16 residues. Written as DNA, the CDR3 is TGCGCCAGCAGCTCCGTGGGGACAATTGCCGGAAACACCATATATTTT. Residues: CASSSVGTIAGNTIYF. Full variable domain (remainder filled in from reference TRBV5-1 and TRBJ1-3): KAGVTQTPRYLIKTRGQQVTLSCSPISGHRSVSWYQQTPGQGLQFLFEYFSETQRNKGNFPGRFSGRQFSNSRSEMNVSTLELGDSALYLCASSSVGTIAGNTIYFGEGSWLTVV.

This rearrangement joins TRBV6-5 to TRBJ2-7; tentative D call: TRBD1 (6 bases). V gave up 3 bases and J gave up 6 bases, with 9 bases separating them. Germline lookup yields CDR1 MNHEY and CDR2 SVGAGI. The CDR3 is 12 residues long. CDR3 residues: CASSYYRAEQYF. The CDR3 DNA reads TGTGCCAGCAGTTATTACAGGGCCGAGCAGTACTTC.

The chain uses TRBV19 and TRBJ2-1; the match to TRBD2 covers 12 bases. V was pared by 9 bases and J by 5 bases, with 2 bases of the junction left unmatched. CDR1 is LNHDA and CDR2 is SQIVND in the germline V gene (reference sequence). This CDR3 contains 13 residues. This chain's CDR3 is CASRLAGDNEQFF. CDR3 sequence (DNA): TGTGCCAGCCGACTAGCGGGGGACAATGAGCAGTTCTTC.

V usage is TRBV2 and J usage is TRBJ2-7; 9 bases map to TRBD1. The CDR3 runs to 13 residues. Trimming at V came to 5 bases and at J to 3 bases, leaving 2 bases not matched to a gene. CDR1 and CDR2 from the germline V gene are SNHLY and FYNNEI. The DNA for the CDR3 is TGTGCCAGCAGTACAGGGGGCGTCTACGAGCAGTACTTC. The encoded protein is CASSTGGVYEQYF.

The V gene is TRBV5-1, the J gene TRBJ2-1; a weak D match, TRBD2 (7 bases). Trimming stripped 3 bases from V and 8 bases from J, with 12 bases between. The CDR3 sequence is 13 residues long. Germline V gene lookup returns CDR1 SGHRS and CDR2 YFSETQ. The CDR3 sequence: CASSWEGVDEQFF. CDR3 nucleotide sequence: TGCGCCAGCAGCTGGGAGGGGGTCGATGAGCAGTTCTTC. Complete variable domain (other parts from reference TRBV5-1 and TRBJ2-1): KAGVTQTPRYLIKTRGQQVTLSCSPISGHRSVSWYQQTPGQGLQFLFEYFSETQRNKGNFPGRFSGRQFSNSRSEMNVSTLELGDSALYLCASSWEGVDEQFFGPGTRLTVL.

The genes are TRBV19 and TRBJ1-3, with D possibly being TRBD1 (5 bases). Per the germline V gene, CDR1 is LNHDA and CDR2 is SQIVND (reference sequence). V dropped 5 bases and J dropped 4 bases, with 15 bases sitting between them. This CDR3 comprises 15 residues. Here the CDR3 DNA reads TGTGCCAGTAGTCCTCGGTTAGCAGGGGGAAACACCATATATTTT. Protein: CASSPRLAGGNTIYF.